The rows below give T cell receptor beta chains drawn from one sample of a study of T cell responses to AZD1222 COVID-19 vaccine. Produced via immunoSEQ multiplex PCR; TCRdb's table is partial and in-frame only. The repertoire consists of about 180,000 clones, with 90% to 95% occurring once and the leading ten covering under 1.1%. Specimen: peripheral blood, collected 28 days after the second dose of the MenACWY control vaccine. Receptor source: an adult who received the MenACWY meningococcal vaccine as a control. CDR3s include the opening cysteine and the closing phenylalanine or tryptophan. D genes are given only for firm matches. The size field is filled for only some rows; it gives once, few, many or a size class.

D gene: .; clone size: .; V gene: TRBV11-1; J gene: TRBJ1-5; CDR3 DNA: TGTGCCAGCAGCTTGGCTGGGAAGAATCAGCCCCAGCATTTT; CDR3 protein: CASSLAGKNQPQHF
D gene: TRBD1; clone size: few; V gene: TRBV18; J gene: TRBJ1-2; CDR3 DNA: TGTGCCAGCTCGTCCACGGGACAGGGTAACTATGGCTACACCTTC; CDR3 protein: CASSSTGQGNYGYTF
D gene: TRBD1; clone size: .; V gene: TRBV4-1; J gene: TRBJ2-1; CDR3 DNA: TGCGCCAGCAGCCAAGGTAGGGGGCAGGATGAGCAGTTCTTC; CDR3 protein: CASSQGRGQDEQFF
D gene: TRBD1; clone size: .; V gene: TRBV7-9; J gene: TRBJ1-3; CDR3 DNA: TGTGCCAGCAGCTTACGGGGACAGGGGGCGAAGGCTGGAAACACCATATATTTT; CDR3 protein: CASSLRGQGAKAGNTIYF
D gene: .; clone size: .; V gene: TRBV18; J gene: TRBJ2-2; CDR3 DNA: TGTGCCAGCTCACCACCCGGGGTCACCGGGGAGCTGTTTTTT; CDR3 protein: CASSPPGVTGELFF
D gene: .; clone size: .; V gene: TRBV4-2; J gene: TRBJ2-1; CDR3 DNA: TGTGCCAGCAGCCAAGGATCCTACAATGAGCAGTTCTTC; CDR3 protein: CASSQGSYNEQFF
D gene: .; clone size: .; V gene: TRBV7-9; J gene: TRBJ1-2; CDR3 DNA: TGTGCCAGCAGCTTAGCAGGGTCGGGAAGATCCTACACCTTC; CDR3 protein: CASSLAGSGRSYTF
D gene: .; clone size: .; V gene: TRBV6-6; J gene: TRBJ1-5; CDR3 DNA: TGTGCCAGCAGTTTCGGACTTAATCAGCCCCAGCATTTT; CDR3 protein: CASSFGLNQPQHF
D gene: .; clone size: .; V gene: TRBV6-2/TRBV6-3; J gene: TRBJ2-7; CDR3 DNA: TGTGCCAGCAGCGCCAGGGCCGCCTACGAGCAGTACTTC; CDR3 protein: CASSARAAYEQYF
D gene: .; clone size: .; V gene: TRBV7-9; J gene: TRBJ2-2; CDR3 DNA: TGTGCCAGCAGCTTAGTGGGCGGGGCCACCGGGGAGCTGTTTTTT; CDR3 protein: CASSLVGGATGELFF
D gene: TRBD1; clone size: .; V gene: TRBV19; J gene: TRBJ1-4; CDR3 DNA: TGTGCCAGTAGTAGCGACAGGGCCTTTAATGAAAAACTGTTTTTT; CDR3 protein: CASSSDRAFNEKLFF
D gene: TRBD1; clone size: .; V gene: TRBV6-5; J gene: TRBJ1-1; CDR3 DNA: TGTGCCAGCAGTTACTCCCGGATCAGGGGGACTGAAGCTTTCTTT; CDR3 protein: CASSYSRIRGTEAFF
D gene: .; clone size: once; V gene: TRBV10-3; J gene: TRBJ1-4; CDR3 DNA: TGTGCCATCAGGGACAAACATAATGAAAAACTGTTTTTT; CDR3 protein: CAIRDKHNEKLFF
D gene: TRBD1; clone size: .; V gene: TRBV2; J gene: TRBJ1-6; CDR3 DNA: TGTGCCAGCGCTGGGACAGGTGGTAATTCACCCCTCCACTTT; CDR3 protein: CASAGTGGNSPLHF
D gene: TRBD1; clone size: .; V gene: TRBV5-4; J gene: TRBJ1-3; CDR3 DNA: TGTGCCAGCAGTGGATCAGGGGGCGCCTTTGGGAACACCATATATTTT; CDR3 protein: CASSGSGGAFGNTIYF
D gene: TRBD1; clone size: .; V gene: TRBV18; J gene: TRBJ2-5; CDR3 DNA: TGTGCCAGCTCACCCCAGGGGGCGCGAGAGACCCAGTACTTC; CDR3 protein: CASSPQGARETQYF
D gene: TRBD1; clone size: .; V gene: TRBV4-2; J gene: TRBJ1-2; CDR3 DNA: TGTGCCAGCAGCCCTCGGACAGGGGACGATGGCTACACCTTC; CDR3 protein: CASSPRTGDDGYTF
D gene: TRBD2; clone size: .; V gene: TRBV11-2; J gene: TRBJ2-7; CDR3 DNA: TGTGCCAGCCAAGGCGGACTAGCGGGTCCTTCCTCCTACGAGCAGTACTTC; CDR3 protein: CASQGGLAGPSSYEQYF
D gene: TRBD1; clone size: .; V gene: TRBV30; J gene: TRBJ2-3; CDR3 DNA: TGTGCCTGGTCCCGACAGGGCGATACGCAGTATTTT; CDR3 protein: CAWSRQGDTQYF
D gene: .; clone size: few; V gene: TRBV2; J gene: TRBJ1-4; CDR3 DNA: TGTGCCAGCAGCCAACGACAGCTTAATGAAAAACTGTTTTTT; CDR3 protein: CASSQRQLNEKLFF
D gene: .; clone size: .; V gene: TRBV14; J gene: TRBJ1-2; CDR3 DNA: TGTGCCAGCAGCCCCAGGGGAGGTTTATATGGCTACACCTTC; CDR3 protein: CASSPRGGLYGYTF
D gene: .; clone size: few; V gene: TRBV4-3; J gene: TRBJ1-6; CDR3 DNA: TGCGCCAGCAGCCAAGCCTTGAGGGGTTCACCCCTCCACTTT; CDR3 protein: CASSQALRGSPLHF
D gene: .; clone size: .; V gene: TRBV6-5; J gene: TRBJ1-5; CDR3 DNA: TGTGCCAGCAGAGTGGACGGCGGCTATCAGCCCCAGCATTTT; CDR3 protein: CASRVDGGYQPQHF
D gene: .; clone size: .; V gene: TRBV25-1; J gene: TRBJ1-1; CDR3 DNA: TGTGCCAGCAGTGAATCGGGGTCGAACACTGAAGCTTTCTTT; CDR3 protein: CASSESGSNTEAFF
D gene: TRBD1; clone size: once; V gene: TRBV10-1; J gene: TRBJ1-5; CDR3 DNA: TGCGCCAGCAGTCACGGGACAGGGGACAATCAGCCCCAGCATTTT; CDR3 protein: CASSHGTGDNQPQHF
D gene: .; clone size: .; V gene: TRBV6-6; J gene: TRBJ1-4; CDR3 DNA: TGTGCCAGCAGTTACCCGGGACTTCCTAATGAAAAACTGTTTTTT; CDR3 protein: CASSYPGLPNEKLFF
D gene: .; clone size: .; V gene: TRBV28; J gene: TRBJ1-2; CDR3 DNA: TGTGCCAGCCACTCCGGAGCCCAGGTGCGGTACACCTTC; CDR3 protein: CASHSGAQVRYTF
D gene: TRBD1; clone size: .; V gene: TRBV5-6; J gene: TRBJ1-2; CDR3 DNA: TGTGCCAGCAGCTTAGGCAGGGGGGAATCTGGCTACACCTTC; CDR3 protein: CASSLGRGESGYTF
D gene: TRBD1; clone size: .; V gene: TRBV29-1; J gene: TRBJ1-1; CDR3 DNA: TGCAGCGTTCGCACAGGGGGGAGTACTGAAGCTTTCTTT; CDR3 protein: CSVRTGGSTEAFF
D gene: .; clone size: .; V gene: TRBV6-5; J gene: TRBJ1-4; CDR3 DNA: TGTGCCAGTCGGGAAGGCTGGTCTGAAAAACTGTTTTTT; CDR3 protein: CASREGWSEKLFF
D gene: .; clone size: .; V gene: TRBV7-8; J gene: TRBJ1-5; CDR3 DNA: TGTGCCAGCAGCTTAGATGGGGCTGGAAATCAGCCCCAGCATTTT; CDR3 protein: CASSLDGAGNQPQHF
D gene: .; clone size: .; V gene: TRBV12-3/TRBV12-4; J gene: TRBJ1-1; CDR3 DNA: TGTGCCAGCAGTTCCCCGCCTAACACTGAAGCTTTCTTT; CDR3 protein: CASSSPPNTEAFF
D gene: TRBD2; clone size: .; V gene: TRBV3-1/TRBV3-2; J gene: TRBJ2-5; CDR3 DNA: TGTGCCAGCGAGGGACTAGCGGGGCGTGCGGGGACCCAGTACTTC; CDR3 protein: CASEGLAGRAGTQYF
D gene: .; clone size: .; V gene: TRBV12-3/TRBV12-4; J gene: TRBJ2-2; CDR3 DNA: TGTGCCAGCACCGTCTTTAGAGGCGGGGAGCTGTTTTTT; CDR3 protein: CASTVFRGGELFF
D gene: TRBD2; clone size: .; V gene: TRBV11-2; J gene: TRBJ2-5; CDR3 DNA: TGTGCCAGCAGCTTAGGAACGGGGGGTCCCAGGGAGACCCAGTACTTC; CDR3 protein: CASSLGTGGPRETQYF
D gene: .; clone size: .; V gene: TRBV6-5; J gene: TRBJ1-1; CDR3 DNA: TGTGCCAGCAGTTACGTGGGGGGGAACACTGAAGCTTTCTTT; CDR3 protein: CASSYVGGNTEAFF
D gene: .; clone size: .; V gene: TRBV6-1; J gene: TRBJ1-1; CDR3 DNA: TGTGCCAGCAGTGAAGCGGGAAGGTGGGATCAAGCTTTCTTT; CDR3 protein: CASSEAGRWDQAFF
D gene: .; clone size: .; V gene: TRBV7-8; J gene: TRBJ1-1; CDR3 DNA: TGTGCCAGCAGCTTAGGTTATCGGAGTACTGAAGCTTTCTTT; CDR3 protein: CASSLGYRSTEAFF
D gene: .; clone size: .; V gene: TRBV12-3/TRBV12-4; J gene: TRBJ1-1; CDR3 DNA: TGTGCCAGCAGAAAGCTCGTGAACACTGAAGCTTTCTTT; CDR3 protein: CASRKLVNTEAFF
D gene: TRBD2; clone size: few; V gene: TRBV7-2; J gene: TRBJ2-7; CDR3 DNA: TGTGCCAGCAGCCCCCAAAGCCTAGCGGGGACGTGGTACTTC; CDR3 protein: CASSPQSLAGTWYF
D gene: .; clone size: .; V gene: TRBV6-5; J gene: TRBJ1-2; CDR3 DNA: TGTGCCAGCAACCCAGGACAGAGGCACTATGGCTACACCTTC; CDR3 protein: CASNPGQRHYGYTF
D gene: .; clone size: .; V gene: TRBV18; J gene: TRBJ2-3; CDR3 DNA: TGTGCCAGCTCGAAAGGTAGCACAGATACGCAGTATTTT; CDR3 protein: CASSKGSTDTQYF
D gene: .; clone size: .; V gene: TRBV30; J gene: TRBJ1-4; CDR3 DNA: TGTGCCTGGAGTGTACGCCTGTCAAGAAGAAATGAAAAACTGTTTTTT; CDR3 protein: CAWSVRLSRRNEKLFF
D gene: TRBD1; clone size: .; V gene: TRBV6-5; J gene: TRBJ1-5; CDR3 DNA: TGTGCCAGCAGTTCGACCGACAGGGGTGGCCAGCCCCAGCATTTT; CDR3 protein: CASSSTDRGGQPQHF
D gene: .; clone size: .; V gene: TRBV19; J gene: TRBJ1-1; CDR3 DNA: TGTGCCAGTAGTATAGGGCAGGGCACTGAAGCTTTCTTT; CDR3 protein: CASSIGQGTEAFF
D gene: TRBD1; clone size: .; V gene: TRBV30; J gene: TRBJ2-1; CDR3 DNA: TGTGCCTGGAGTGTGGGACAGGGGATACACAATGAGCAGTTCTTC; CDR3 protein: CAWSVGQGIHNEQFF
D gene: TRBD2; clone size: .; V gene: TRBV5-6; J gene: TRBJ2-3; CDR3 DNA: TGTGCCAGCAGCTTGAGGACTAGCTGGTCAGATACGCAGTATTTT; CDR3 protein: CASSLRTSWSDTQYF
D gene: .; clone size: .; V gene: TRBV10-1; J gene: TRBJ2-5; CDR3 DNA: TGCGCCAGCAGTGAGTCGGCGGTCCAAGAGACCCAGTACTTC; CDR3 protein: CASSESAVQETQYF
D gene: TRBD1; clone size: .; V gene: TRBV5-8; J gene: TRBJ2-2; CDR3 DNA: TGTGCCAGCAGCTACGGGACAGGGGTGGCCGGGGAGCTGTTTTTT; CDR3 protein: CASSYGTGVAGELFF
D gene: .; clone size: .; V gene: TRBV19; J gene: TRBJ1-6; CDR3 DNA: TGTGCCAGTAGTGCGGGACGGTCGAGCTCCTATAATTCACCCCTCCACTTT; CDR3 protein: CASSAGRSSSYNSPLHF
D gene: .; clone size: once; V gene: TRBV3-1/TRBV3-2; J gene: TRBJ2-7; CDR3 DNA: TGTGCCAGCAGACCCACTAGCTCTACCCACGAGCAGTACTTC; CDR3 protein: CASRPTSSTHEQYF
D gene: TRBD2; clone size: .; V gene: TRBV19; J gene: TRBJ2-3; CDR3 DNA: TGTGCCAGTAGTCCCGTGGCGGGGGTGGACGTGGATACGCAGTATTTT; CDR3 protein: CASSPVAGVDVDTQYF
D gene: .; clone size: .; V gene: TRBV7-2; J gene: TRBJ2-2; CDR3 DNA: TGTGCCAGCAGCTTAGTGATGGGTGGGACCGGGGAGCTGTTTTTT; CDR3 protein: CASSLVMGGTGELFF
D gene: TRBD2; clone size: .; V gene: TRBV5-1; J gene: TRBJ2-3; CDR3 DNA: TGCGCCAGCAGCGTGGGGGGGAACACAGATACGCAGTATTTT; CDR3 protein: CASSVGGNTDTQYF